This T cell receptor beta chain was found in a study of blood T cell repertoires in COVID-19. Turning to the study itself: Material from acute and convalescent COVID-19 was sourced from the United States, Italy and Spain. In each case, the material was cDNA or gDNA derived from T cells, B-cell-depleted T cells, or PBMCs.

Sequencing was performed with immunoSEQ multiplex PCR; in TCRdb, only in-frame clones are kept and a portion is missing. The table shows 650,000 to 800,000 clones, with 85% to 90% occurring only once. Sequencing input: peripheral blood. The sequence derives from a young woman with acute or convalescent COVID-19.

CDR3 protein: CAWTPSDSPIDQPQHF. CDR3 DNA: TGTGCCTGGACCCCTTCTGACAGTCCCATAGATCAGCCCCAGCATTTT. The rearrangement links TRBV30 to TRBJ1-5; weak D call: TRBD1 (5 bases). V lost 4 bases and J 5 bases, leaving 21 bases between the germline ends. CDR1 and CDR2 from the germline V gene are GTSNPN and SVGIG (reference sequence). The CDR3 has 16 amino acids.